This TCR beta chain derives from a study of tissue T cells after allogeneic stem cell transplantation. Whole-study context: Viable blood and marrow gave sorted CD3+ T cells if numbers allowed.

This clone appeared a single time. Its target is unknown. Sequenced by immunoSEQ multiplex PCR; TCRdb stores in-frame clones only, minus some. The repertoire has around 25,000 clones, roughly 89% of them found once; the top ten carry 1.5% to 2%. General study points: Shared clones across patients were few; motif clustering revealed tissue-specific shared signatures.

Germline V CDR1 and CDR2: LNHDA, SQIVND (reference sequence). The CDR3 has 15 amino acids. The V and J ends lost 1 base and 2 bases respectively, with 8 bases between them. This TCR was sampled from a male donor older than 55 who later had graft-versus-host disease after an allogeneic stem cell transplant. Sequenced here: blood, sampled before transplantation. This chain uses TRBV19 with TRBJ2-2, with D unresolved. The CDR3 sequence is CASSIGNSNTGELFF. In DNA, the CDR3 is TGTGCCAGTAGTATAGGAAACAGCAACACCGGGGAGCTGTTTTTT.